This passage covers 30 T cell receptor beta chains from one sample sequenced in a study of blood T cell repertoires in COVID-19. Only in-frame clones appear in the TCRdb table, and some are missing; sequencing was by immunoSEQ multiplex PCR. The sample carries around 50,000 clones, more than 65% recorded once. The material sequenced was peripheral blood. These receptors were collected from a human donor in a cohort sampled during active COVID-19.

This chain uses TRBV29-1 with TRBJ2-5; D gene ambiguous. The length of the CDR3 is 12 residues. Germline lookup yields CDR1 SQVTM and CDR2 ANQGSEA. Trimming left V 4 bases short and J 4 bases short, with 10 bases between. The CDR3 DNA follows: TGCAGCGTTGTACAACAGTCAGAGACCCAGTACTTC. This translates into CSVVQQSETQYF.

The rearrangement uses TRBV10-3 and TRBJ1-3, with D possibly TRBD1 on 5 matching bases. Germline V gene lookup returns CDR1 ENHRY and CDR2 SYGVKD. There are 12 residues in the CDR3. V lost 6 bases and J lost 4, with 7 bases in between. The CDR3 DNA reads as TGTGCCATCAGAGGGGAAGGAAACACCATATATTTT. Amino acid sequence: CAIRGEGNTIYF.

This CDR3 reads CASSHTGEDTGELFF. In DNA, the CDR3 is TGTGCCAGCAGTCACACAGGGGAGGACACCGGGGAGCTGTTTTTT. The chain uses TRBV6-5 and TRBJ2-2; D may be TRBD1 (7 bases). The CDR3 covers 15 residues. CDR1 is MNHEY and CDR2 is SVGAGI in the germline V gene. V dropped 5 bases and J dropped 3 bases, with 13 bases sitting between them.

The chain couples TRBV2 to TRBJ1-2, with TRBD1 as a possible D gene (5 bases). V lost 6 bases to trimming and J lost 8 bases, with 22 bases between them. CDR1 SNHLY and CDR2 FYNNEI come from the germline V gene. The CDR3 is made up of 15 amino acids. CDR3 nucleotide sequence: TGTGCCAGCAGCAAGACAGATCTTAACACTATGGGCTACACCTTC. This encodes CASSKTDLNTMGYTF.

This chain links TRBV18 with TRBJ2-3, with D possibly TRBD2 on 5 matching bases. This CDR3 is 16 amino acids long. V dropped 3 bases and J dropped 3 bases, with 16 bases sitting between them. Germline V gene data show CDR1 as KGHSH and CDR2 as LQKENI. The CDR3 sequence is CASSPGGRVYTDTQYF. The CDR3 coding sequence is TGTGCCAGCTCACCCGGAGGAAGGGTCTATACAGATACGCAGTATTTT.

The CDR3 bases are TGTGCCAGCTCACCGGGAGCCGGAGCAGATACGCAGTATTTT. Translated: CASSPGAGADTQYF. The chain combines TRBV18 with TRBJ2-3; TRBD2 is a possible D gene (5 bases). The CDR3 is 14 amino acids. Per the germline V gene, CDR1 is KGHSH and CDR2 is LQKENI. With 3 bases removed from V and 4 bases from J, the gap between germline ends came to 11 bases.

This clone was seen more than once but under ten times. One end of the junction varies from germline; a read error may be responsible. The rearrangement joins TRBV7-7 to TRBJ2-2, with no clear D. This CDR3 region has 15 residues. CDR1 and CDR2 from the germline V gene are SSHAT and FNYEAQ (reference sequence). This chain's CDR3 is CASRSATGNTGELFF. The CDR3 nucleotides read TGTGCTAGCAGATCGGCCACGGGTAACACCGGGGAGCTGTTTTTT.

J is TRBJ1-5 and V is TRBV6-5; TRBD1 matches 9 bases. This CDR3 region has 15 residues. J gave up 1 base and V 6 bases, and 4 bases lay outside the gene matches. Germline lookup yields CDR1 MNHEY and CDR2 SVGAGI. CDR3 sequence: CASSRDRASNQPQHF. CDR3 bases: TGTGCCAGCAGCCGGGACAGGGCAAGCAATCAGCCCCAGCATTTT.

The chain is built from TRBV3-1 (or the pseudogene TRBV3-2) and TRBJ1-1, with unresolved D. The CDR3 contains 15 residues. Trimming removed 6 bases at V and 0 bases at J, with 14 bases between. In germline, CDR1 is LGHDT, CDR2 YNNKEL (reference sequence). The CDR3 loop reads CASSRSTVMNTEAFF. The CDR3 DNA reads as TGTGCCAGCAGTCGATCAACGGTGATGAACACTGAAGCTTTCTTT.

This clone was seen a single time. CDR3 nucleotides: TGTGCCAGTAGGTCCCTACAGGGTAGTGTCACTGAAGCTTTCTTT. It yields the protein CASRSLQGSVTEAFF. This chain links TRBV19 with TRBJ1-1, with D possibly matching TRBD1 (6 bases). Germline V lookup: CDR1 LNHDA, CDR2 SQIVND (reference sequence). The CDR3 length is 15 residues. Trimming removed 6 bases from V and 4 bases from J, with 18 bases in between.

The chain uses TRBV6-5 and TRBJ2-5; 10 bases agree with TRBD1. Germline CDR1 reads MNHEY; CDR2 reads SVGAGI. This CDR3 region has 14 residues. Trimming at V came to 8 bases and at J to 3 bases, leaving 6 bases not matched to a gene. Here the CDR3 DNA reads TGTGCCAGCGGGGACAGGGGCACCAAAGAGACCCAGTACTTC. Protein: CASGDRGTKETQYF.

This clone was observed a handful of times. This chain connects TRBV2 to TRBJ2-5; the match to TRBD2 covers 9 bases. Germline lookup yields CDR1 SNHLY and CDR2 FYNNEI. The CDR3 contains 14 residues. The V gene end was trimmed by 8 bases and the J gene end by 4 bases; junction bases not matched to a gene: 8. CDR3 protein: CASGIAGAPETQYF. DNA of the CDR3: TGTGCCAGCGGAATAGCGGGAGCTCCAGAGACCCAGTACTTC.

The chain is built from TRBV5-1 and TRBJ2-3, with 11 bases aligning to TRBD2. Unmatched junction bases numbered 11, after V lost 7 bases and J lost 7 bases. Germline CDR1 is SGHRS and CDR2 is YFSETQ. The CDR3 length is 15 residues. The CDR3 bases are TGCGCCAGCCGACCTATAGCGGGAGGGCCAAATACGCAGTATTTT. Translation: CASRPIAGGPNTQYF. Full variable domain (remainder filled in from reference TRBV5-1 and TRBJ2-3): KAGVTQTPRYLIKTRGQQVTLSCSPISGHRSVSWYQQTPGQGLQFLFEYFSETQRNKGNFPGRFSGRQFSNSRSEMNVSTLELGDSALYLCASRPIAGGPNTQYFGPGTRLTVL.

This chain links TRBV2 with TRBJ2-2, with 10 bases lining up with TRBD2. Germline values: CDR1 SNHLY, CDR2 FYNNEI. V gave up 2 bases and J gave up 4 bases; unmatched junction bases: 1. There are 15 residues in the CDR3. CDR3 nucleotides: TGTGCCAGCAGTGAACCTAGCGGGAGCACCGGGGAGCTGTTTTTT. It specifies CASSEPSGSTGELFF.

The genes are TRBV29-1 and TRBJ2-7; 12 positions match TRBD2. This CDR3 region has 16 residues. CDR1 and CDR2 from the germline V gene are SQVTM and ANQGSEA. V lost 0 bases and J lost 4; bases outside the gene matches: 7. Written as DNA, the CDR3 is TGCAGCGTTGAAGATCATACCGGGACTAGCGGGTACGAGCAGTACTTC. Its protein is CSVEDHTGTSGYEQYF.

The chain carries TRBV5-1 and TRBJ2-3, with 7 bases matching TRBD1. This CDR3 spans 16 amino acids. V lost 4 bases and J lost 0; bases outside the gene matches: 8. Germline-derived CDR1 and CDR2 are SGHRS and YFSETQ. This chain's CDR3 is CASSRGEGASTDTQYF. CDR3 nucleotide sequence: TGCGCCAGCAGCCGCGGTGAGGGGGCTAGCACAGATACGCAGTATTTT. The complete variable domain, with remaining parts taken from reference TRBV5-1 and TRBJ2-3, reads KAGVTQTPRYLIKTRGQQVTLSCSPISGHRSVSWYQQTPGQGLQFLFEYFSETQRNKGNFPGRFSGRQFSNSRSEMNVSTLELGDSALYLCASSRGEGASTDTQYFGPGTRLTVL.

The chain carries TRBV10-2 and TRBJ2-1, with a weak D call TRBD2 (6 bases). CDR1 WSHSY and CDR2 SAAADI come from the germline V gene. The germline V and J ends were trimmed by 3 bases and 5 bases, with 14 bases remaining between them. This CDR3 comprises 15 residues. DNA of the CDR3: TGCGCCAGCAGTGATGATCGGGAGTGGGACAATGAGCAGTTCTTC. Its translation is CASSDDREWDNEQFF.

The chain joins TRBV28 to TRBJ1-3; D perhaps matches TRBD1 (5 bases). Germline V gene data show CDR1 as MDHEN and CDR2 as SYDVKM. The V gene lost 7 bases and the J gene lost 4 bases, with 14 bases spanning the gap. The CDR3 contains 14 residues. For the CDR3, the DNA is TGTGCCAGCAAGGGGCGCCCGTCCGGAAACACCATATATTTT. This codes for CASKGRPSGNTIYF.

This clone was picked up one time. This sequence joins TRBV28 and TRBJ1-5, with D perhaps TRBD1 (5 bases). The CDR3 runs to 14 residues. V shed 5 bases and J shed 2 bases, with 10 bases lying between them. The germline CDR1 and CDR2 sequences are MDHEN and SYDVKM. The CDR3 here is CASSAGFGNQPQHF. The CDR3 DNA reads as TGTGCCAGCAGTGCAGGGTTCGGCAATCAGCCCCAGCATTTT.

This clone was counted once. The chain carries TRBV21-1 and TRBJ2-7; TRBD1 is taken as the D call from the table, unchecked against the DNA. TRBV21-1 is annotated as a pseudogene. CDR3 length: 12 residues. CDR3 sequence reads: CASTRRPYEQYF. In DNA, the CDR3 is TGTGCCAGCACCAGGCGACCCTACGAGCAGTACTTC.

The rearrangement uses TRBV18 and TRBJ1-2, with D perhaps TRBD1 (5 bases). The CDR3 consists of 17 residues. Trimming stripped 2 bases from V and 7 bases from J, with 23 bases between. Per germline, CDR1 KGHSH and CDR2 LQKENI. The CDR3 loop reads CASSPGRVPGLYGGYTF. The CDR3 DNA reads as TGTGCCAGCTCACCAGGTCGAGTTCCAGGGTTGTACGGTGGCTACACCTTC.

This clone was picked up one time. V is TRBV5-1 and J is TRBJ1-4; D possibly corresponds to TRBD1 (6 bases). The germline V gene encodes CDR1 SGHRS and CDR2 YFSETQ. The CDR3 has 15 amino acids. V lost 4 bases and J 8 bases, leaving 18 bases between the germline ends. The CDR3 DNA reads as TGCGCCAGCAGCCATGCGGGGGCGCGAGAAGAAAAACTGTTTTTT. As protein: CASSHAGAREEKLFF.

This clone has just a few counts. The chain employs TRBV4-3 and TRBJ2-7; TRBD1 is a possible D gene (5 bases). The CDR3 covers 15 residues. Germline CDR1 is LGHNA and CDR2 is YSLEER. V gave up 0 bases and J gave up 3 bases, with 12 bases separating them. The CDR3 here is CASSQEIRVNYEQYF. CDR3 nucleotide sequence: TGCGCCAGCAGCCAAGAAATCAGGGTAAACTACGAGCAGTACTTC.

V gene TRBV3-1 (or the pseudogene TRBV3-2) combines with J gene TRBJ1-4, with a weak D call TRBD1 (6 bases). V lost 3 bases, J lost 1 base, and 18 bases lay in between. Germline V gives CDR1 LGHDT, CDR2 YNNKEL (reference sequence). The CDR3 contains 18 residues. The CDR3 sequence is CASSHRGFGLGTNEKLFF. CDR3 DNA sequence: TGTGCCAGCAGCCACAGGGGTTTCGGGCTCGGAACTAATGAAAAACTGTTTTTT.

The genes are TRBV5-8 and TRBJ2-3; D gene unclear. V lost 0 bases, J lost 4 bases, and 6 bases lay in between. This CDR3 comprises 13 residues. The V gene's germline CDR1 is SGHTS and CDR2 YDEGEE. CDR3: CASSLALSDTQYF. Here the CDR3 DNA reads TGTGCCAGCAGCTTGGCCCTCTCAGATACGCAGTATTTT.

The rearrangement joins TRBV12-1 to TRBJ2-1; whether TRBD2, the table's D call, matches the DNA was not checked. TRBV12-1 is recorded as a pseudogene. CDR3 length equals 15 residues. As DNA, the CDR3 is TGTGCCAGCAGCTCCTTAGCGGGAGGGCCGAATGAGCAGTTCTTC. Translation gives CASSSLAGGPNEQFF.

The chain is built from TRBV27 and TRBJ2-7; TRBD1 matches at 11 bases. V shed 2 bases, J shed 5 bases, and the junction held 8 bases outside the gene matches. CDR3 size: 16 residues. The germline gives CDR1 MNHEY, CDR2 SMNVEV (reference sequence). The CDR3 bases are TGTGCCAGCAGTTTACTCGGACAGGGGGCAAAAAACGAGCAGTACTTC. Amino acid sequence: CASSLLGQGAKNEQYF.

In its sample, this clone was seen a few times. The CDR3, as DNA: TGCGCCAGCAGCTTGGCTACCGGGACAGGGGCGACTGAAGCTTTCTTT. It is translated as CASSLATGTGATEAFF. The gene calls are TRBV5-1 and TRBJ1-1; 10 nucleotides agree with TRBD1. The CDR3 has 16 amino acids. Germline CDR1 is SGHRS and CDR2 is YFSETQ. J lost 5 bases, V lost 0 bases, and 7 bases had no gene match.

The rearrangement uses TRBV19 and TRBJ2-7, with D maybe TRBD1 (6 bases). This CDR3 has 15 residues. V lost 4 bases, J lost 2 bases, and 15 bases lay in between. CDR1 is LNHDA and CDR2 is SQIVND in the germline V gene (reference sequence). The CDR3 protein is CASSTVDRTPYEQYF. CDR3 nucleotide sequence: TGTGCCAGTAGTACCGTCGACAGGACCCCCTACGAGCAGTACTTC.

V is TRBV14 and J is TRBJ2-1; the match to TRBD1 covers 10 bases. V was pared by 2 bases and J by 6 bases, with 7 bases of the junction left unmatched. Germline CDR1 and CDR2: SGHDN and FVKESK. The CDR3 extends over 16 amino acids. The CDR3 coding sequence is TGTGCCAGCAGCCAAACCGGGACAGGGGTTGGCAATGAGCAGTTCTTC. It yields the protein CASSQTGTGVGNEQFF.